The 5 T cell receptor beta chains below were found in one sample sequenced in a study of T-cell reconstitution after alpha-beta-depleted transplantation in children. Researchers prepared the TCRbeta library using unique molecular identifiers, the study reports. TCRdb reprocessed the PCR reads with MiXCR, giving one entry per CDR3 protein. The data contain approximately 400,000 distinct CDR3 sequences, approximately 10% of them singletons. The sequencing used PBMCs from the stem cell graft donor, collected from the stem cell graft. These receptors were collected from a human donor who donated a stem cell graft to a child with acute myeloid leukemia.

The V call is TRBV5-1, the J call TRBJ2-2; tentative D call: TRBD2 (6 bases). Germline V lookup: CDR1 SGHRS, CDR2 YFSETQ. Between the trimmed V and J ends, which lost 0 bases and 3 bases, there was a span of 12 bases. The CDR3 spans 16 residues. This chain's CDR3 is CASSLDGGMDTGELFF. CDR3 DNA: TGCGCCAGCAGCTTGGATGGGGGGATGGACACCGGGGAGCTGTTTTTT.

The chain recombines TRBV12-3 or TRBV12-4 with TRBJ1-6, with D possibly being TRBD1 (6 bases). This CDR3 spans 14 amino acids. Trimming took off 3 bases at V and 7 bases at J, with 10 bases between the two ends. The CDR3 reads CASSLGRGNSPLHF. CDR3 nucleotide sequence: TGTGCCAGCAGTTTGGGCAGGGGAAATTCACCCCTCCACTTT.

CDR3 amino acids: CASSQGGAHTDTQYF. The CDR3 DNA follows: TGTGCCAGCAGCCAGGGGGGAGCCCACACAGATACGCAGTATTTT. J is TRBJ2-3 and V is TRBV7-2; possibly TRBD1 for D (7 bases). V lost 5 bases to trimming and J lost 2 bases, with 14 bases between them. This CDR3 has 15 residues. Germline CDR1 reads SGHTA; CDR2 reads FQGNSA. The entire variable domain, with the rest obtained from reference TRBV7-2 and TRBJ2-3, is as follows: GAGVSQSPSNKVTEKGKDVELRCDPISGHTALYWYRQSLGQGLEFLIYFQGNSAPDKSGLPSDRFSAERTGGSVSTLTIQRTQQEDSAVYLCASSQGGAHTDTQYFGPGTRLTVL.

In its sample, this clonotype was seen a few times. This chain links TRBV29-1 with TRBJ2-1, with D hard to call. This CDR3 is built from 18 residues. Trimming removed 0 bases at V and 0 bases at J, with 18 bases between. Per germline, CDR1 SQVTM and CDR2 ANQGSEA. CDR3 amino acids: CSVEDTTLWRGSYNEQFF. The CDR3 coding sequence is TGCAGCGTTGAAGACACAACCCTTTGGCGCGGCTCCTACAATGAGCAGTTCTTC.

This clonotype was recorded at least ten times. The CDR3 spells CASSRGDFTDTQYF. CDR3 sequence (DNA): TGTGCCAGCAGCAGGGGGGATTTCACAGATACGCAGTATTTT. The chain uses TRBV6-2 or TRBV6-3 and TRBJ2-3, with a tentative D call TRBD1 (7 bases). The CDR3 is 14 residues long. CDR1 and CDR2 from the germline V gene are MNHEY and SVGEGT. Trimming removed 6 bases at V and 2 bases at J, with 12 bases between.